A selection of T cell receptor beta chains follows, all from one sample in a study of control samples from healthy donors and cancer patients. The repertoire was sequenced with immunoSEQ multiplex PCR; TCRdb's copy has only in-frame clones and lacks some. The table lists about 140,000 clones, 94% of them singletons. The sequenced sample was blood. The receptors originated from a man aged 40-49 years in good health. Both conserved end residues are part of each CDR3. A D gene is named only where the DNA matches it firmly. A clone size is listed for some rows: how often the clone was seen (once, few, many), or a class if it is expanded.

V: TRBV10-3
size: .
J: TRBJ2-4
D: .
CDR3: CAISERGNIQYF
DNA: TGTGCCATCAGTGAGAGGGGAAACATTCAGTACTTC

V: TRBV15
size: once
J: TRBJ1-5
D: TRBD1
CDR3: CATSREGSRGTRPQHF
DNA: TGTGCCACCAGCAGGGAGGGGAGCAGGGGGACTCGGCCCCAGCATTTT

V: TRBV18
size: .
J: TRBJ2-7
D: .
CDR3: CASSPPGSYEQYF
DNA: TGTGCCAGCTCACCCCCCGGATCCTACGAGCAGTACTTC

V: TRBV3-1/TRBV3-2
size: .
J: TRBJ1-1
D: TRBD1
CDR3: CASSPYRGTEAFF
DNA: TGTGCCAGCAGTCCCTACAGGGGCACTGAAGCTTTCTTT

V: TRBV7-8
size: .
J: TRBJ2-1
D: TRBD2
CDR3: CASSSRRTSGTYNEQFF
DNA: TGTGCCAGCAGCTCCCGAAGGACTAGCGGCACTTACAATGAGCAGTTCTTC

V: TRBV2
size: .
J: TRBJ1-6
D: .
CDR3: CASSLDLSWALHF
DNA: TGTGCCAGCAGCCTCGACCTCTCTTGGGCCCTCCACTTT

V: TRBV4-3
size: .
J: TRBJ2-3
D: .
CDR3: CASSQDPTGITDTQYF
DNA: TGCGCCAGCAGCCAAGATCCTACCGGGATCACAGATACGCAGTATTTT

V: TRBV9
size: .
J: TRBJ1-1
D: TRBD1
CDR3: CASSDMTGMSLRFNTEAFF
DNA: TGTGCCAGCAGCGATATGACAGGGATGAGTCTTAGGTTTAACACTGAAGCTTTCTTT

V: TRBV7-7
size: .
J: TRBJ2-1
D: .
CDR3: CASSLDRMNEQFF
DNA: TGTGCTAGCAGCCTGGACAGAATGAATGAGCAGTTCTTC

V: TRBV13
size: .
J: TRBJ2-7
D: .
CDR3: CASSQPRRGRYEQYF
DNA: TGTGCCAGCAGCCAACCCCGGCGGGGTCGCTACGAGCAGTACTTC

V: TRBV9
size: .
J: TRBJ2-7
D: .
CDR3: CASSVRVWGDEQYF
DNA: TGTGCCAGCAGCGTAAGAGTGTGGGGGGACGAGCAGTACTTC

V: TRBV9
size: .
J: TRBJ2-1
D: .
CDR3: CASSNRWYEQFF
DNA: TGTGCCAGCAGCAACCGGTGGTATGAGCAGTTCTTC

V: TRBV7-6
size: few
J: TRBJ1-2
D: .
CDR3: CASSPRTDYGYTF
DNA: TGTGCCAGCAGCCCGAGAACTGACTATGGCTACACCTTC

V: TRBV6-6
size: .
J: TRBJ1-1
D: TRBD1
CDR3: CASKLQGKDTEAFF
DNA: TGTGCCAGCAAACTACAGGGGAAAGACACTGAAGCTTTCTTT

V: TRBV15
size: .
J: TRBJ2-1
D: .
CDR3: CATSRDRDYYNEQFF
DNA: TGTGCCACCAGCAGAGATAGGGATTACTACAATGAGCAGTTCTTC

V: TRBV5-6
size: .
J: TRBJ1-1
D: .
CDR3: CASSLVPGNTEAFF
DNA: TGTGCCAGCAGCTTGGTCCCAGGTAACACTGAAGCTTTCTTT

V: TRBV12-3/TRBV12-4
size: .
J: TRBJ1-2
D: .
CDR3: CASSLDTSYGYTF
DNA: TGTGCCAGCAGTTTGGATACGTCCTATGGCTACACCTTC

V: TRBV20-1
size: .
J: TRBJ2-7
D: .
CDR3: CSANREDEQYF
DNA: TGCAGTGCAAATAGGGAGGACGAGCAGTACTTC

V: TRBV4-1
size: once
J: TRBJ2-6
D: .
CDR3: CASSQDRRQPGANVLTF
DNA: TGCGCCAGCAGCCAAGATCGGCGTCAACCTGGGGCCAACGTCCTGACTTTC

V: TRBV29-1
size: once
J: TRBJ2-2
D: .
CDR3: CSALQGNTGELFF
DNA: TGCAGCGCCCTACAGGGGAACACCGGGGAGCTGTTTTTT

V: TRBV9
size: .
J: TRBJ1-1
D: .
CDR3: CASSVVVNTEAFF
DNA: TGTGCCAGCAGCGTAGTGGTGAACACTGAAGCTTTCTTT

V: TRBV6-5
size: .
J: TRBJ1-2
D: .
CDR3: CASSYEGGYGYTF
DNA: TGTGCCAGCAGTTACGAAGGGGGCTATGGCTACACCTTC

V: TRBV7-3
size: .
J: TRBJ2-1
D: .
CDR3: CASSLTQFSSYNEQFF
DNA: TGTGCCAGCAGCCTGACCCAATTTAGCTCCTACAATGAGCAGTTCTTC

V: TRBV29-1
size: .
J: TRBJ2-3
D: TRBD2
CDR3: CSVGWGGNTDTQYF
DNA: TGCAGCGTTGGCTGGGGGGGAAACACAGATACGCAGTATTTT

V: TRBV6-1
size: .
J: TRBJ2-5
D: TRBD1
CDR3: CASSEMTGGDETQYF
DNA: TGTGCCAGCAGTGAGATGACAGGGGGCGATGAGACCCAGTACTTC

V: TRBV2
size: .
J: TRBJ1-5
D: .
CDR3: CASSVAGDQPQHF
DNA: TGTGCCAGCAGTGTGGCAGGGGACCAGCCCCAGCATTTT

V: TRBV5-4
size: .
J: TRBJ2-5
D: .
CDR3: CASSPGKGETQYF
DNA: TGTGCCAGCAGCCCGGGGAAGGGGGAGACCCAGTACTTC

V: TRBV28
size: .
J: TRBJ1-1
D: .
CDR3: CALTSPGTEAFF
DNA: TGTGCGTTAACATCCCCGGGGACTGAAGCTTTCTTT

V: TRBV9
size: .
J: TRBJ1-4
D: .
CDR3: CASSVGKAKANEKLFF
DNA: TGTGCCAGCAGCGTAGGGAAGGCCAAGGCTAATGAAAAACTGTTTTTT

V: TRBV19
size: .
J: TRBJ2-3
D: .
CDR3: CATQGGGTHRTDTQYF
DNA: TGTGCCACCCAAGGTGGGGGGACGCACAGGACAGATACGCAGTATTTT

V: TRBV12-3/TRBV12-4
size: .
J: TRBJ1-4
D: .
CDR3: CASSFANEKLFF
DNA: TGTGCCAGCAGTTTTGCTAATGAAAAACTGTTTTTT

V: TRBV6-5
size: .
J: TRBJ1-1
D: .
CDR3: CASTSLGTNTEAFF
DNA: TGTGCCAGCACCTCACTGGGCACGAACACTGAAGCTTTCTTT

V: TRBV28
size: .
J: TRBJ2-7
D: TRBD1
CDR3: CASSLPGGTGYKQYF
DNA: TGTGCCAGCAGTTTGCCCGGAGGGACAGGGTATAAGCAGTACTTC

V: TRBV27
size: many
J: TRBJ1-5
D: .
CDR3: CATNNGGMNQPQHF
DNA: TGTGCCACGAACAACGGGGGGATGAATCAGCCCCAGCATTTT

V: TRBV7-8
size: once
J: TRBJ1-4
D: .
CDR3: CASSPRKGANEKLFF
DNA: TGTGCCAGCAGCCCCCGGAAGGGGGCTAATGAAAAACTGTTTTTT

V: TRBV10-3
size: .
J: TRBJ2-5
D: .
CDR3: CAIRGAGSTPETQYF
DNA: TGTGCCATCCGAGGGGCGGGATCCACCCCGGAGACCCAGTACTTC

V: TRBV5-4
size: .
J: TRBJ1-3
D: .
CDR3: CASSLSAGSGNTIYF
DNA: TGTGCCAGCAGCTTGTCGGCAGGCTCTGGAAACACCATATATTTT

V: TRBV7-9
size: .
J: TRBJ1-2
D: .
CDR3: CASSPQDYGYTF
DNA: TGTGCCAGCAGCCCTCAGGATTATGGCTACACCTTC

V: TRBV6-5
size: .
J: TRBJ1-1
D: .
CDR3: CASSSSGPNTEAFF
DNA: TGTGCCAGCAGTTCCTCGGGACCGAACACTGAAGCTTTCTTT

V: TRBV6-5
size: .
J: TRBJ2-7
D: TRBD2
CDR3: CASSFGTSGTPYEQYF
DNA: TGTGCCAGCAGTTTCGGGACTAGCGGGACGCCCTACGAGCAGTACTTC

V: TRBV18
size: many
J: TRBJ2-1
D: TRBD2
CDR3: CASSRTGTRDNEQFF
DNA: TGTGCCAGCTCGCGGACCGGGACTAGGGACAATGAGCAGTTCTTC

V: TRBV20-1
size: .
J: TRBJ2-7
D: TRBD1
CDR3: CSASSDRAGRTYEQYF
DNA: TGCAGTGCTAGTTCCGACAGGGCCGGTAGAACCTACGAGCAGTACTTC

V: TRBV5-5
size: .
J: TRBJ2-1
D: .
CDR3: CASSLGTPRYNEQFF
DNA: TGTGCCAGCAGCTTGGGGACTCCCCGCTACAATGAGCAGTTCTTC

V: TRBV5-5
size: .
J: TRBJ2-7
D: TRBD1
CDR3: CASIRSGTGDSYEQYF
DNA: TGTGCCAGCATCCGGAGCGGGACAGGGGACTCTTACGAGCAGTACTTC

V: TRBV28
size: .
J: TRBJ1-2
D: .
CDR3: CASTRVNYGYTF
DNA: TGTGCCAGCACTCGGGTTAACTATGGCTACACCTTC

V: TRBV9
size: .
J: TRBJ1-2
D: TRBD1
CDR3: CASTFREGQGAHADGYTF
DNA: TGTGCCAGCACCTTCAGAGAGGGGCAGGGGGCGCACGCGGATGGCTACACCTTC

V: TRBV5-7
size: .
J: TRBJ2-1
D: .
CDR3: CASSLKRADEQFF
DNA: TGTGCCAGTAGCTTGAAACGCGCCGATGAGCAGTTCTTC

V: TRBV4-3
size: .
J: TRBJ2-1
D: TRBD1
CDR3: CASSQDPGTGGNEQFF
DNA: TGCGCCAGCAGCCAAGATCCGGGGACAGGGGGCAATGAGCAGTTCTTC

V: TRBV4-3
size: .
J: TRBJ1-2
D: TRBD1
CDR3: CASSLADRGSYTF
DNA: TGCGCCAGCAGCCTAGCGGACAGGGGAAGCTACACCTTC